This T cell receptor beta chain was sequenced during a study of robustness of blood B and T cell sequencing (dated by TCRdb to 2016 to 2019). Study-wide context: The study was designed to determine how much peripheral blood is required to reliably characterize an individual's TCRbeta and IgG repertoires. As technical replicates, two replicate TCRbeta cDNA libraries were prepared from one shared RNA pool derived from a single 10 ml draw. TCRbeta and IgG repertoires were quantified in each of the approximately eleven independently drawn blood samples.

TCRbeta repertoires were measured from mRNA instead of genomic DNA, an approach that captures expressed receptors. Without any cell sorting, leukocytes from the buffy coat were collected into Trizol, and RNA was extracted using the Direct-zol RNA MiniPrep Plus kit. EDTA blood tubes were centrifuged immediately at 4°C to separate plasma, buffy coat and red blood cells. V and J are truncated by 2 bases and 15 bases respectively, leaving an intervening sequence of 15 bases. The CDR3 measures 12 amino acids from cysteine to phenylalanine. This entry keeps only the CDR3 DNA: 36 bases, framed from base 1. The germline V gene supplies CDR1 SGHRS and CDR2 YFSETQ. Summary of the overall study and its limitations: The 1,000 most abundant TCRbeta clonotypes from the pooled draws were detected in every single 10 ml sample. EDTA tubes required immediate fractionation, limiting use in multi-site collections. The TCRbeta rarefaction curves did not fully level off, which suggests either under-sequencing or many low-abundance clonotypes. Evidence of cross-contamination, likely caused by batch processing, was seen in one pair of TCRbeta libraries, and the UMI-sequence pairs shared between the two libraries were removed. Overlap of rare TCRbeta clonotypes did not improve with pooling tubes, implying much larger blood volumes would be needed to capture them. Combining 3 or 4 tubes (roughly 28-45 ml blood) brought coverage of the top 10,000 TCRbeta clonotypes close to saturation. Between the technical replicate libraries, around 96% of the top 10,000 TCRbeta clonotypes in one library were also present in the other library.

A remark on this clonotype: It lacks a known antigen. No base-level quality is on record; no much larger clone is a single base apart.

Library construction relied on PCR. The instrument given in TCRdb is Illumina MiSeq. Synthesis of cDNA relied on SMARTScribe reverse transcriptase together with a 5' template-switch oligo that added a universal priming site. A 12-nucleotide random unique molecular identifier (UMI) was carried by the template-switch oligo, and each cDNA molecule was tagged with this UMI. During reverse transcription, TCRbeta transcripts were targeted using chain-specific reverse primers. Uracil DNA glycosylase treatment was used to remove residual template-switch adapters, and a Qiagen MinElute kit was used to purify the cDNA. The first PCR used KAPA HiFi HotStart ReadyMix for about 23 cycles, split across four 50 ul reactions with step-out primers. Before any further amplification, the products of the first-round PCR were gel-purified. Illumina Nextera adapters were attached in a second PCR of 7 to 9 cycles, and the libraries were then purified and pooled. A 50-nucleotide 5' read captured the UMI barcode for each TCRbeta molecule. In the paper's pipeline: Using the MIGEC toolkit, reads were grouped by UMI into consensus reads. Final reads were produced by merging forward and reverse consensus reads with PEAR. Identical UMI-sequence pairs shared across libraries were treated as cross-sample contamination and removed by a custom decontamination script. MIGMAP, a wrapper around IgBLAST, was used for V(D)J assignment and CDR3 extraction. A TCR clonotype was defined by an identical V gene, J gene and CDR3 amino acid sequence; no sequencing was done for CDR1 and CDR2. Using fastp trimming at Q25 and MiXCR clonotype assembly, TCRdb reanalyzed the public sequencing data and kept in-frame beta chains. Every entry covers one CDR3 protein and lists the most common genes and DNA from its rows. TCRdb's processing, not the authors' own work, is the source of the V and J calls. Within this sample are around 3,200 distinct CDR3 sequences, with approximately 60% of them counted one time only. The ten largest clonotypes hold approximately 30% of the sample.

This chain joins TRBV5-1 to TRBJ2-1; the D gene is not confidently resolved. The TCR originated in a human donor in good health. Sequencing was performed on peripheral blood. The encoded CDR3 is CASSLIEDQLFF. The sequenced DNA is TGCGCCAGCAGCTTAATCGAGGATCAACTGTTCTTC.